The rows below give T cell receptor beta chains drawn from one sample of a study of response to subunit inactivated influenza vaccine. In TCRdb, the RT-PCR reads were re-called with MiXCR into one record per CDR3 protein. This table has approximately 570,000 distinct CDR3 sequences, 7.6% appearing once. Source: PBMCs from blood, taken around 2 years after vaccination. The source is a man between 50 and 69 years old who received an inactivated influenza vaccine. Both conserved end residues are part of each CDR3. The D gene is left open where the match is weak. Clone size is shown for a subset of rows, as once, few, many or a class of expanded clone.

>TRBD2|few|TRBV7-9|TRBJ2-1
TGTGCCAGCAGCCTCGGACTAGAACTCAATGAGCAGTTCTTC
CASSLGLELNEQFF
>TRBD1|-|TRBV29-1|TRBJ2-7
TGCAGCGCCCTACAGGGGATTTACGAGCAGTACTTC
CSALQGIYEQYF
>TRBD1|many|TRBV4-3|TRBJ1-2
TGCGCCAGCAGCCAAAGGTTAACAGGGGTTGGTGGCTACACCTTC
CASSQRLTGVGGYTF
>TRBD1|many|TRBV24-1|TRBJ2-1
TGTGCCACCCGCCCCGGACAGGGATTCTCCTACAATGAGCAGTTCTTC
CATRPGQGFSYNEQFF
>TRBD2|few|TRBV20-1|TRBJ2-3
TGCAGTGCCCTTAGCGGGGGGACCACAGATACGCAGTATTTT
CSALSGGTTDTQYF
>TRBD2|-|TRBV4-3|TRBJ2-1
TGCGCCAGCAGCCAAGAAGGAGCGGGAGGGGACAATGAGCAGTTCTTC
CASSQEGAGGDNEQFF
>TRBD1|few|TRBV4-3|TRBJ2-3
TGCGCCAGCAGCCAAGATGGGGGACAGGGGCTTTATACGCAGTATTTT
CASSQDGGQGLYTQYF
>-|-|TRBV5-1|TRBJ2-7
TGCGCCAGCAGCTTGGCCTATATCGGAGGGGGAGGCTACGAGCAGTACTTC
CASSLAYIGGGGYEQYF
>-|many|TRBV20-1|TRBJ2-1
TGCAGTGCTAGCCGGCTAGCCGGGGTGTGGGAGCAGTTCTTC
CSASRLAGVWEQFF
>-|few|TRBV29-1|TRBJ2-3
TGCAGTGCTGAAGGGAACACAGATACGCAGTATTTT
CSAEGNTDTQYF
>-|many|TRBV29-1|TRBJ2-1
TGCAGCGTTCTCGGGGTTTTTGAGCAGTTCTTC
CSVLGVFEQFF
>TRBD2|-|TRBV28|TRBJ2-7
TGTGCCAGTAGCCCCCGTCTGGGGGCTAGCGGGGGGCGCTCCTACGAGCAGTACTTC
CASSPRLGASGGRSYEQYF
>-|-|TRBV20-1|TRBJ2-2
TGCAGTGCTAGAACCAGGGTGGGCACCGGGGAGCTGTTTTTT
CSARTRVGTGELFF
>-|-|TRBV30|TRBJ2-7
TGTGCCTGGAGTATCTCCTACGAGCAGTACTTC
CAWSISYEQYF